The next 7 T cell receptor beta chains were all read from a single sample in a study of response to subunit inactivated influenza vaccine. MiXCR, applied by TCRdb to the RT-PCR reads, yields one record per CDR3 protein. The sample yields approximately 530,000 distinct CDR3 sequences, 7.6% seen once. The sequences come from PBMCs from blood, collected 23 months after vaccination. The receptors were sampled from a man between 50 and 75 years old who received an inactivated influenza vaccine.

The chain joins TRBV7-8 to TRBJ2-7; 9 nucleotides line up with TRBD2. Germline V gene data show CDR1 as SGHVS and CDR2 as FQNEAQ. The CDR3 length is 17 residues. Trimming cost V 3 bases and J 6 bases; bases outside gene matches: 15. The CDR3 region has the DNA TGTGCCAGCAGCTTGAGGGCTGAGGTAGCGGGAGCCGGCGAGCAGTACTTC. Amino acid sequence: CASSLRAEVAGAGEQYF. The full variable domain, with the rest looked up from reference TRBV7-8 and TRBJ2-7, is GAGVSQSPRYKVAKRGQDVALRCDPISGHVSLFWYQQALGQGPEFLTYFQNEAQLDKSGLPSDRFFAERPEGSVSTLKIQRTQQEDSAVYLCASSLRAEVAGAGEQYFGPGTRLTVT.

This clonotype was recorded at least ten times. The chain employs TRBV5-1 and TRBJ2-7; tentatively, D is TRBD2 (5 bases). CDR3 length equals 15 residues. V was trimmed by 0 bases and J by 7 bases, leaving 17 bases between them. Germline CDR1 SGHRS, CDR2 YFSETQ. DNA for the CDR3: TGCGCCAGCAGCTTGGCCCTCGGTTCAACTAGTGAGCAGTACTTC. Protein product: CASSLALGSTSEQYF.

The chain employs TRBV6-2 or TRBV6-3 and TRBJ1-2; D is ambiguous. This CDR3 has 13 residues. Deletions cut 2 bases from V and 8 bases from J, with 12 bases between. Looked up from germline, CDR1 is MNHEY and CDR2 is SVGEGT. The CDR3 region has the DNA TGTGCCAGCAGTTACCGCCGATGGGAAGGCTACACCTTC. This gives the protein CASSYRRWEGYTF.

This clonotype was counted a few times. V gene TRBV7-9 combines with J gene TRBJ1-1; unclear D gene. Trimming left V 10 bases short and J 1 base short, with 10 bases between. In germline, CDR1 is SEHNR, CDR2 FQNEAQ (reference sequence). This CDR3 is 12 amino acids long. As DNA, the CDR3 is TGTGCCATGGAGGACGGGAACACTGAAGCTTTCTTT. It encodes CAMEDGNTEAFF.

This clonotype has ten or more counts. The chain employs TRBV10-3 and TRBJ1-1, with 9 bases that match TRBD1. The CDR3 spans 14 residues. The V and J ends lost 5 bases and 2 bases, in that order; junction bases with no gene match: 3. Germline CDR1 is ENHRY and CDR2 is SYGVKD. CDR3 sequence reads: CAISLDRGNTEAFF. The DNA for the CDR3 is TGTGCCATCAGTTTGGACAGGGGAAACACTGAAGCTTTCTTT.

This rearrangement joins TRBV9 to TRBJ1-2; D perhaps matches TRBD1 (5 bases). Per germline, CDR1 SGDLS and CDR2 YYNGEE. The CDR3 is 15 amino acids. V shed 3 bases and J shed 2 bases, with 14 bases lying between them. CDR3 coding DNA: TGTGCCAGCAGCGCAGGAAGACAGTCGAACTATGGCTACACCTTC. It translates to CASSAGRQSNYGYTF.

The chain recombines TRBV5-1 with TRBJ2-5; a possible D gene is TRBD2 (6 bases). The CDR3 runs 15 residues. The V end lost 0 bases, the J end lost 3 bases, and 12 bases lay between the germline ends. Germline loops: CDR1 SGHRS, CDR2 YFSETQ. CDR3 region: CASSLAGTAKETQYF. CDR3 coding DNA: TGCGCCAGCAGCTTGGCCGGGACTGCTAAAGAGACCCAGTACTTC.